Only one count was recorded for the clone carrying this T cell receptor (beta chain). These data come from a study of cytomegalovirus exposure and HLA in healthy donors. Study as a whole: From about 179 million T cells, an earlier analysis saw 100 million to 140 million unique TCR beta sequences. As released early, the data held roughly 85 million unique TCRs from HLA-typed donors.

PCR involved 60 Vbeta and 13 Jbeta primers. The repertoire was sequenced with immunoSEQ multiplex PCR; TCRdb's copy has only in-frame clones and lacks some. Of 140,000 to 150,000 clones listed, 65% to 80% are singletons. The ends lost 4 bases at V and 5 bases at J; junction bases unmatched: 6. In germline, CDR1 is SGDLS, CDR2 YYNGEE. CDR3 length: 14 residues. This chain connects TRBV9 to TRBJ2-5, with TRBD1 identical over 9 bases. The sequencing sample was made of PBMCs. This receptor was obtained from a male donor in good health and CMV-seronegative. The CDR3 DNA is TGTGCCAGCAGCTTAGGGACAGGGTGGGAGACCCAGTACTTC. Encoded protein: CASSLGTGWETQYF.